This T cell receptor (beta chain) was sequenced for a study of blood T cell repertoires in COVID-19. Study-level information: The samples span acute and convalescent COVID-19 from the United States, Italy and Spain. T cells, B-cell-depleted T cells, or PBMCs supplied cDNA or gDNA.

As handled by the study authors: Amplified reference gene primers provided the basis for estimating nucleated cell counts. Generated by immunoSEQ multiplex PCR, the TCRdb table keeps only in-frame clones and is missing some. From that table come the V and J calls and clone size; the DNA was used to work out D and trimming. The sample yields 100,000 to 150,000 clones, around 89% seen once. In germline, CDR1 is KGHDR, CDR2 SFDVKD. Trimming pared 5 bases from V and 4 bases from J, leaving 17 bases between. CDR3 length equals 16 residues. What was sequenced was peripheral blood. The chain joins TRBV24-1 to TRBJ2-1, with a tentative D call TRBD1 (6 bases). The clonotype originates from a man aged 50 or older with active or convalescent COVID-19. In nucleotides, the CDR3 is TGTGCCACCAGTGCGGAAAACCAAGGGGGTTACAATGAGCAGTTCTTC. Translated: CATSAENQGGYNEQFF.